This T cell receptor (beta chain) is drawn from a study of T cell responses to AZD1222 COVID-19 vaccine. Study-wide results and limits: Donors were chiefly white British, with a greater number of females, and clonal diversity was perhaps underestimated.

This clone came up a few times. Its target is not known. The CDR3 totals 14 residues. Trimming removed 5 bases from V and 4 bases from J; junction bases left unmatched: 4. Per germline, CDR1 MDHEN and CDR2 SYDVKM. Some clones are missing from TCRdb's copy, which holds only in-frame ones; the method was immunoSEQ multiplex PCR. The sample consists of approximately 160,000 clones, more than 70% of them appearing once. This clonotype was sampled from an adult in good health. The V call is TRBV28, the J call TRBJ1-2; 10 bases agree with TRBD1. Specimen: peripheral blood, collected on day 0 of MenACWY control vaccination. The CDR3 region has the DNA TGTGCCAGCAGTAGACAGGGGGCCGGCTATGGCTACACCTTC. Translated: CASSRQGAGYGYTF.